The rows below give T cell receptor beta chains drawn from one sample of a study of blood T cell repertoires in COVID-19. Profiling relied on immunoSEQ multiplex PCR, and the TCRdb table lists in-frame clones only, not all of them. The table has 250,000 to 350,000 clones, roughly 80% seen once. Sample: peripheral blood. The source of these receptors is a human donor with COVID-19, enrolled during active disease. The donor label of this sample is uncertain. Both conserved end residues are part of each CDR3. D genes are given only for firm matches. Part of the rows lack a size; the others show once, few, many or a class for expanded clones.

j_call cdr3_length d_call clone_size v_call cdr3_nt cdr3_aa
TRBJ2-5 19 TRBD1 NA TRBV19 TGTGCCAGTAGTATAGGTTGGGGGGGACAGGGGGCTGGCCAAGAGACCCAGTACTTC CASSIGWGGQGAGQETQYF
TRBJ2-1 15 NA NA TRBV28 TGTGCCAGCAGTCCCCGGTTAGGAGGGCTCAATGAGCAGTTCTTC CASSPRLGGLNEQFF
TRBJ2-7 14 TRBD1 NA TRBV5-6 TGTGCCAGCAGCGGGACGGGACAGAGCTACGAGCAGTACTTC CASSGTGQSYEQYF
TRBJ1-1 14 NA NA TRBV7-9 TGTGCCAGCAGCTTATCGGGGTCAGCAACTGAAGCTTTCTTT CASSLSGSATEAFF
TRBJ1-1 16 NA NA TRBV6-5 TGTGCCAGCAGTTACTCGAGTGGCAGAGGATCCACTGAAGCTTTCTTT CASSYSSGRGSTEAFF
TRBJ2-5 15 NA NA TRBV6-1 TGTGCCAGCAGCGAAGCCAGGCAGCCCTCCGAGACCCAGTACTTC CASSEARQPSETQYF
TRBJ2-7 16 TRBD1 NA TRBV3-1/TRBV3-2 TGTGCCAGCAGCCTCTCCCGGGACAGGGGGCTCTACGAGCAGTACTTC CASSLSRDRGLYEQYF
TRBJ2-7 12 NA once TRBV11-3 TGTGCCAGCAGCTCCCCAACGGGAGAGCAGTACTTC CASSSPTGEQYF
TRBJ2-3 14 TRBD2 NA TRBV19 TGTGCCAGTAGTCCTGCGGGAGACACAGATACGCAGTATTTT CASSPAGDTDTQYF
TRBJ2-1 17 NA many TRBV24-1 TGTGCCACCAGTGATACGCGACTAGATTTTGATTTAGATGAGCAGTTCTTC CATSDTRLDFDLDEQFF
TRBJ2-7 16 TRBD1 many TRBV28 TGTGCCAGCAGTGGGAGGACAGGGGGGCTCCTCTCCGAGCAGTACTTC CASSGRTGGLLSEQYF
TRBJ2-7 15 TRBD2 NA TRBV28 TGTGCCAGCATCCCTAGCGGAATTACGACCTACGAGCAGTACTTC CASIPSGITTYEQYF
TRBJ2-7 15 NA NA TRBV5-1 TGCGCCAGCAGCTTAAACACAGGGGAGGCCTACGAGCAGTACTTC CASSLNTGEAYEQYF
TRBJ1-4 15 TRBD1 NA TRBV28 TGTGCCAGCAGTTCTCCGGGACAGGGACCGCAAAAACTGTTTTTT CASSSPGQGPQKLFF
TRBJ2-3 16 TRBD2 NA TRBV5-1 TGCGCCAGCAGCCGGACTAGCGGGAGTATTACAGATACGCAGTATTTT CASSRTSGSITDTQYF
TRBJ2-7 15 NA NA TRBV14 TGTGCCAGCAGCCTTGGGTTCGGGACAACGTACGAGCAGTACTTC CASSLGFGTTYEQYF
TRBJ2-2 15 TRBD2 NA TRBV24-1 TGTGCCACCAGTGATTTCCCGGGAGGGGCCGGGGAGCTGTTTTTT CATSDFPGGAGELFF
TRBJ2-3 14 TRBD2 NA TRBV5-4 TGTGCCAGCAACCTAGCGGGAGGGCCAGATACGCAGTATTTT CASNLAGGPDTQYF
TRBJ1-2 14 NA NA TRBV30 TGTGCCTGGACCCCGGGCGGGGGATTCTATGGCTACACCTTC CAWTPGGGFYGYTF
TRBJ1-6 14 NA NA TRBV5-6 TGTGCCAGCAGCTGGTGGGGAGTTCGATCACCCCTCCACTTT CASSWWGVRSPLHF
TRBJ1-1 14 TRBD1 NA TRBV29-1 TGCAGCGTTGCCGGGACAGGGGCCGCCACTGAAGCTTTCTTT CSVAGTGAATEAFF
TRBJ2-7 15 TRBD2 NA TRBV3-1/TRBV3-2 TGTGCCAGCAGCCCCCTCCTAGCGGGAGTCCACGAGCAGTACTTC CASSPLLAGVHEQYF
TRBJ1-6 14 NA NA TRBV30 TGTGCCTGGAGTCCAGGGATGACGGATTCACCCCTCCACTTT CAWSPGMTDSPLHF